Below, 2 T cell receptor beta chains from the same sample are listed, as sequenced in a study of cytotoxic CD8 clonotypes in ibrutinib-treated CLL. The assay was immunoSEQ multiplex PCR, and TCRdb's table has in-frame clones only and misses some. Of about 310,000 clones listed, 80% are singletons. The specimen was PBMCs, collected before ibrutinib treatment. These TCRs come from a human donor with chronic lymphocytic leukemia.

The genes are TRBV30 and TRBJ2-5; D gene unclear. CDR1 GTSNPN and CDR2 SVGIG come from the germline V gene (reference sequence). There are 11 residues in the CDR3. The V end was cut by 2 bases, the J end by 3 bases, with 4 bases between. The DNA of the CDR3 is TGTGCCTGGAGTCCCAAAGAGACCCAGTACTTC. This gives the protein CAWSPKETQYF.

The CDR3 region is CASSLITGSYNEQFF. The CDR3 DNA follows: TGTGCCAGCAGCTTGATTACAGGCTCCTACAATGAGCAGTTCTTC. The chain employs TRBV5-4 and TRBJ2-1; TRBD1 might be the D (5 bases). The V end was cut by 1 base, the J end by 0 bases, with 8 bases between. The V gene's germline CDR1 is SGHNT and CDR2 YYREEE (reference sequence). The CDR3 extends over 15 amino acids.